This is a list of T cell receptor beta chains from one sample in a study of cytomegalovirus exposure and HLA in healthy donors. Produced via immunoSEQ multiplex PCR; TCRdb's table is partial and in-frame only. The repertoire includes 150,000 to 180,000 clones, 80% of them detected once, and 10% to 15% sits in the top ten. The specimen was PBMCs. These receptors all stem from a man aged 30-40 years in good health and CMV-seropositive. The CDR3 runs from the conserved cysteine through the conserved F or W. The D gene is left open where the match is weak. Where a row states a size, it is once, few, many or the class of an expanded clone; other rows omit it.

DNA | CDR3 | size | J | D | V
TGTGCCAGCAGCTTAGCCAGACAGCTCCCCCCAGCCACTGAAGCTTTCTTT | CASSLARQLPPATEAFF | few | TRBJ1-1 | - | TRBV7-9
TGCGCCAGCAGCTCAACAGGGGGGACAGATACGCAGTATTTT | CASSSTGGTDTQYF | - | TRBJ2-3 | TRBD1 | TRBV5-1
TGTGCCAGCAGCTTAGACCAGGGTTCCCAGTACTTC | CASSLDQGSQYF | - | TRBJ2-5 | - | TRBV7-6
TGCGCCAGCAGCCAAGGTGGAGGTAGGGAGGTCAATGAGCAGTTCTTC | CASSQGGGREVNEQFF | - | TRBJ2-1 | - | TRBV4-1
TGTGCCAGCAGCTTAGGGGTCGGGGGGGCAGATACGCAGTATTTT | CASSLGVGGADTQYF | - | TRBJ2-3 | TRBD2 | TRBV11-2
TGTGCCAGTAGTTACAGGGGTCCCTCTACCTACAATGAGCAGTTCTTC | CASSYRGPSTYNEQFF | - | TRBJ2-1 | TRBD1 | TRBV19
TGTGCCAGCAGTTTTCAGGGGGTGAACACAGATACGCAGTATTTT | CASSFQGVNTDTQYF | once | TRBJ2-3 | TRBD1 | TRBV28
TGCGCCAGCAGCTTCAGCGGGAGATCGTTCTTC | CASSFSGRSFF | - | TRBJ2-1 | TRBD2 | TRBV4-1
TGTGCCTGTGGGGACAGGGAGAACACTGAAGCTTTCTTT | CACGDRENTEAFF | once | TRBJ1-1 | TRBD1 | TRBV30
TGCGCCAGCAGCTTGGCCTATGGCAGGGAATTACCAGAGACCCAGTACTTC | CASSLAYGRELPETQYF | - | TRBJ2-5 | - | TRBV5-1
TGTGCCAGCAGCCAAGATCTGAGAAACTCTGGAAACACCATATATTTT | CASSQDLRNSGNTIYF | few | TRBJ1-3 | - | TRBV4-2
TGTGCCATCAGTGAGGACAGGGTTGACTCTGGAAACACCATATATTTT | CAISEDRVDSGNTIYF | - | TRBJ1-3 | TRBD1 | TRBV10-3
TGTGCCAGCAGCTTGATTCAGACAGCAAACACTGAAGCTTTCTTT | CASSLIQTANTEAFF | - | TRBJ1-1 | - | TRBV11-3
TGTGCCAGCAGTTTCACTGAGGTAATGAACACTGAAGCTTTCTTT | CASSFTEVMNTEAFF | - | TRBJ1-1 | - | TRBV28
TGTGCCAGCAGTGATTTTATAGCGGACAGGGACGAGCAGTACTTC | CASSDFIADRDEQYF | - | TRBJ2-7 | TRBD1 | TRBV6-1
TGTGCCAGCAGCCACTTCGTTAGCGGGAGGCGCGACGAGCAGTACTTC | CASSHFVSGRRDEQYF | - | TRBJ2-7 | TRBD2 | TRBV4-2
TGTGCCAGCAGTGAAATCGGGGACACTGAAGCTTTCTTT | CASSEIGDTEAFF | - | TRBJ1-1 | - | TRBV2
TGTGCCAGCAGCTTGCGGGACAGGGTGGCCGGGGAGCTGTTTTTT | CASSLRDRVAGELFF | - | TRBJ2-2 | TRBD1 | TRBV5-6
TGTGCCAGCAGCTCCGGACTAGCGGGTACCTACAATGAGCAGTTCTTC | CASSSGLAGTYNEQFF | - | TRBJ2-1 | TRBD2 | TRBV7-2
TGTGCCAGCAGGACTCCCGGGAGCGGTTACGAGCAGTACTTC | CASRTPGSGYEQYF | - | TRBJ2-7 | - | TRBV2
TGTGCCAGCAGCAAAGACAGGGGCGCTGATTGTGAAGCTTTCTTT | CASSKDRGADCEAFF | few | TRBJ1-1 | TRBD1 | TRBV2
TGTGCCAGCAGCCAAGATTTAGCTAGCGGCGGCTCCGGCGCGAACACCGGGGAGCTGTTTTTT | CASSQDLASGGSGANTGELFF | - | TRBJ2-2 | TRBD2 | TRBV4-2
TGCGCCAGCAGCATGGGACAGGGGGTTTCAGGTGAGCAGTTCTTC | CASSMGQGVSGEQFF | - | TRBJ2-1 | TRBD1 | TRBV5-1
TGTGCCAGTAGTCCGACCCCGGAGGGGGGGGCTCGGGGCGAAAAACTGTTTTTT | CASSPTPEGGARGEKLFF | - | TRBJ1-4 | - | TRBV19
TGTGCCAGCAGCTTAAAGGGGACAGGGGGATGGGGCCCAAACACTGAAGCTTTCTTT | CASSLKGTGGWGPNTEAFF | - | TRBJ1-1 | TRBD1 | TRBV7-2
TGCGCCAGCAGCCAAGATACTAGCGCGGAGACCCAGTACTTC | CASSQDTSAETQYF | - | TRBJ2-5 | TRBD2 | TRBV4-1
TGTGCCAGCAGCCACAGGGGGGAGGGGAAGACCCAGTACTTC | CASSHRGEGKTQYF | - | TRBJ2-5 | - | TRBV6-5
TGCGCCAGCAGCTTGGGACCCACAGGGCCCAGTGATGAAAAACTGTTTTTT | CASSLGPTGPSDEKLFF | once | TRBJ1-4 | - | TRBV5-1
TGTGCTAGTGGTTTCGGGAGGGAGCAGTTCTTC | CASGFGREQFF | - | TRBJ2-1 | TRBD2 | TRBV12-5
TGTGCCAGCAGCTTTTCTGGGGCACTTGGAAACACCATATATTTT | CASSFSGALGNTIYF | - | TRBJ1-3 | - | TRBV11-2
TGTGCCAGCAGCTTAAAAGAACAGTATCATGGCTACACCTTC | CASSLKEQYHGYTF | - | TRBJ1-2 | - | TRBV7-2
TGTGCCAGCAGTGAGGACAGGGGATACTACGAGCAGTACTTC | CASSEDRGYYEQYF | - | TRBJ2-7 | TRBD1 | TRBV2
TGTGCCAGCAGCCCTCATCCGGGACTTGCCTACGAGCAGTACTTC | CASSPHPGLAYEQYF | - | TRBJ2-7 | - | TRBV7-2
TGTGCCAGCAGTTTGGGGCAGATTAATCAGCCCCAGCATTTT | CASSLGQINQPQHF | - | TRBJ1-5 | - | TRBV28
TGTGCCAGCAGCTCGGACAGGGATCAGCCCCAGCATTTT | CASSSDRDQPQHF | - | TRBJ1-5 | TRBD1 | TRBV2
TGTGCCAGCACCGGGACAGGGGGCATCGGCACTGAAGCTTTCTTT | CASTGTGGIGTEAFF | few | TRBJ1-1 | TRBD1 | TRBV19
TGTGCCAGCAGTCGCTCTTGGGACAGGGCGAGGGGCAATCAGCCCCAGCATTTT | CASSRSWDRARGNQPQHF | - | TRBJ1-5 | TRBD1 | TRBV27
TGTGCCAGCAGAACGGGACACAATAGCAATCAGCCCCAGCATTTT | CASRTGHNSNQPQHF | - | TRBJ1-5 | - | TRBV6-1
TGCAGTGCTAGGGCTAGCGCCGAGCAGTACTTC | CSARASAEQYF | - | TRBJ2-7 | - | TRBV20-1
TGTGCTAGCAGCCCCGGAGGCATCTCTGGAAACACCATATATTTT | CASSPGGISGNTIYF | - | TRBJ1-3 | - | TRBV7-7
TGTGCCAGCAGCCCCCGGGGGAGATCTAGCACAGATACGCAGTATTTT | CASSPRGRSSTDTQYF | - | TRBJ2-3 | - | TRBV5-6
TGTGCCAGTAATCCCCCTATGTTGAGGACTAGCGGCTACTTC | CASNPPMLRTSGYF | - | TRBJ2-7 | TRBD2 | TRBV19
TGCAGCGTTGAAACTAGCGGAACTAGCACAGATACGCAGTATTTT | CSVETSGTSTDTQYF | - | TRBJ2-3 | TRBD2 | TRBV29-1
TGCAGCGTAGCGCTCACAGGGACTGGCTACACCTTC | CSVALTGTGYTF | - | TRBJ1-2 | - | TRBV29-1
TGTGCCAGCAGCAAGGGAGCTAGAGACGGATACGAGCAGTACTTC | CASSKGARDGYEQYF | once | TRBJ2-7 | - | TRBV21-1
TGCGCCAGCAGCCAAACAGGAGCCGGATACAATGAGCAGTTCTTC | CASSQTGAGYNEQFF | - | TRBJ2-1 | - | TRBV4-1
TGTGCCAGCAGCTTAGAACTAGCGCTTTACAATGAGCAGTTCTTC | CASSLELALYNEQFF | - | TRBJ2-1 | TRBD2 | TRBV5-6
TGTGCCAGCAGCCCCCCGACAGGACAAGAGACCCAGTACTTC | CASSPPTGQETQYF | - | TRBJ2-5 | - | TRBV5-6
TGTGCCAGCAGCTTGGGCAACAATCAGCCCCAGCATTTT | CASSLGNNQPQHF | - | TRBJ1-5 | - | TRBV7-9
TGTGCCAGCAGCTATAGCGGGACTAGGGAGTACAATGAGCAGTTCTTC | CASSYSGTREYNEQFF | - | TRBJ2-1 | TRBD2 | TRBV7-3
TGTGCCAGCAGCCCGGAGGGGGGGCGGGCCTACGAGCAGTACTTC | CASSPEGGRAYEQYF | - | TRBJ2-7 | - | TRBV5-5
TGCGCCAGCAGTCAATCGATCCGGGAACGGCGGTACGAGCAGTACTTC | CASSQSIRERRYEQYF | - | TRBJ2-7 | - | TRBV23-1
TGTGCCAGCAGGGGACTAGCGGGAGCTGATACGCAGTATTTT | CASRGLAGADTQYF | - | TRBJ2-3 | TRBD2 | TRBV27
TGTGCCAGCAGTGAAAGAGCGGGAGTGAATGAGCAGTTCTTC | CASSERAGVNEQFF | few | TRBJ2-1 | TRBD2 | TRBV25-1
TGTGCCAGCAGAAACAATTTCGGACTAGCGGGGGAGACCCAGTACTTC | CASRNNFGLAGETQYF | - | TRBJ2-5 | TRBD2 | TRBV6-6